This is a list of T cell receptor beta chains from one sample in a study of T cell responses to AZD1222 COVID-19 vaccine. Produced via immunoSEQ multiplex PCR; TCRdb's table is partial and in-frame only. The sample includes about 150,000 clones, around 91% seen only once; the top ten take 4% to 6%. The sequences come from peripheral blood, collected on day 0 of AZD1222 vaccination. Receptors originate from an adult in good health. Each CDR3 is given with its conserved first and last residue. The D gene is left open where the match is weak. Not every row has a clone size; where given, it reads once, few, many or a size class.

j_call: TRBJ1-2; clone_size: .; d_call: .; v_call: TRBV6-2/TRBV6-3; cdr3_length: 15; cdr3_aa: CASSLDPRGFYGYTF; cdr3_nt: TGTGCCAGCAGTTTAGACCCGAGGGGCTTCTATGGCTACACCTTC
j_call: TRBJ2-3; clone_size: once; d_call: TRBD1; v_call: TRBV5-1; cdr3_length: 13; cdr3_aa: CASGGQGSDTQYF; cdr3_nt: TGCGCCAGCGGGGGACAGGGCTCAGATACGCAGTATTTT
j_call: TRBJ1-5; clone_size: .; d_call: TRBD1; v_call: TRBV7-9; cdr3_length: 18; cdr3_aa: CASSHTAGTGVGHQPQHF; cdr3_nt: TGTGCCAGCAGCCATACCGCCGGGACAGGGGTCGGGCATCAGCCCCAGCATTTT
j_call: TRBJ1-1; clone_size: .; d_call: .; v_call: TRBV3-1/TRBV3-2; cdr3_length: 15; cdr3_aa: CASSPHSEGSKTAFF; cdr3_nt: TGTGCCAGCAGCCCGCACTCAGAGGGCTCTAAGACCGCTTTCTTT
j_call: TRBJ1-2; clone_size: .; d_call: .; v_call: TRBV7-9; cdr3_length: 16; cdr3_aa: CASSSSSGQLDYGYTF; cdr3_nt: TGTGCCAGCAGCTCTTCCTCGGGACAACTCGACTATGGCTACACCTTC
j_call: TRBJ2-5; clone_size: .; d_call: TRBD2; v_call: TRBV11-2; cdr3_length: 12; cdr3_aa: CASSSVAGDQYF; cdr3_nt: TGTGCCAGCAGCTCCGTAGCGGGGGACCAGTACTTC
j_call: TRBJ2-2; clone_size: .; d_call: TRBD2; v_call: TRBV5-4; cdr3_length: 15; cdr3_aa: CASSLHGRGTGELFF; cdr3_nt: TGTGCCAGCAGCTTACACGGGAGGGGCACCGGGGAGCTGTTTTTT
j_call: TRBJ2-3; clone_size: .; d_call: .; v_call: TRBV2; cdr3_length: 10; cdr3_aa: CASSTDTQYF; cdr3_nt: TGTGCCAGCAGCACAGATACGCAGTATTTT
j_call: TRBJ2-3; clone_size: .; d_call: .; v_call: TRBV18; cdr3_length: 15; cdr3_aa: CASSPGVRGTDTQYF; cdr3_nt: TGTGCCAGCTCACCTGGGGTGCGGGGCACAGATACGCAGTATTTT
j_call: TRBJ2-7; clone_size: .; d_call: .; v_call: TRBV6-5; cdr3_length: 13; cdr3_aa: CASSYSYSGEQYF; cdr3_nt: TGTGCCAGCAGTTACTCATACAGCGGCGAGCAGTACTTC
j_call: TRBJ1-5; clone_size: .; d_call: .; v_call: TRBV24-1; cdr3_length: 13; cdr3_aa: CATSDGLNQPQHF; cdr3_nt: TGTGCCACCAGTGACGGACTCAATCAGCCCCAGCATTTT
j_call: TRBJ1-6; clone_size: .; d_call: TRBD1; v_call: TRBV5-5; cdr3_length: 16; cdr3_aa: CASSLEVTGGYSPLHF; cdr3_nt: TGTGCCAGCAGCTTGGAGGTGACAGGGGGTTATTCACCCCTCCACTTT
j_call: TRBJ1-1; clone_size: .; d_call: .; v_call: TRBV18; cdr3_length: 14; cdr3_aa: CASIPEPRNTEAFF; cdr3_nt: TGTGCCAGCATCCCTGAACCGAGGAACACTGAAGCTTTCTTT
j_call: TRBJ2-1; clone_size: once; d_call: TRBD1; v_call: TRBV29-1; cdr3_length: 14; cdr3_aa: CSVSGQGWRNEQFF; cdr3_nt: TGCAGCGTAAGTGGACAGGGGTGGAGGAATGAGCAGTTCTTC
j_call: TRBJ1-2; clone_size: .; d_call: TRBD1; v_call: TRBV5-4; cdr3_length: 14; cdr3_aa: CASSPQLGQARLNF; cdr3_nt: TGTGCCAGCAGCCCCCAGCTAGGACAGGCCCGGCTGAACTTC
j_call: TRBJ2-2; clone_size: few; d_call: .; v_call: TRBV18; cdr3_length: 18; cdr3_aa: CASSLGTGITANTGELFF; cdr3_nt: TGTGCCAGCTCTCTAGGGACTGGGATCACCGCGAACACCGGGGAGCTGTTTTTT
j_call: TRBJ2-1; clone_size: .; d_call: .; v_call: TRBV11-2; cdr3_length: 14; cdr3_aa: CASSFRRGGNEQFF; cdr3_nt: TGTGCCAGCAGCTTCCGCCGAGGGGGCAATGAGCAGTTCTTC
j_call: TRBJ1-2; clone_size: .; d_call: .; v_call: TRBV7-2; cdr3_length: 13; cdr3_aa: CASSLGVNYGYTF; cdr3_nt: TGTGCCAGCTCCCTCGGGGTAAACTATGGCTACACCTTC
j_call: TRBJ2-7; clone_size: few; d_call: .; v_call: TRBV7-9; cdr3_length: 11; cdr3_aa: CASSFEDEQYF; cdr3_nt: TGTGCCAGCAGCTTCGAGGACGAGCAGTACTTC
j_call: TRBJ2-7; clone_size: .; d_call: .; v_call: TRBV9; cdr3_length: 14; cdr3_aa: CASSVPPGLYEQYF; cdr3_nt: TGTGCCAGCAGCGTACCACCGGGGCTTTACGAGCAGTACTTC
j_call: TRBJ2-5; clone_size: once; d_call: .; v_call: TRBV24-1; cdr3_length: 14; cdr3_aa: CATSDLRQEETQYF; cdr3_nt: TGTGCCACCAGTGATTTACGACAGGAAGAGACCCAGTACTTC
j_call: TRBJ1-1; clone_size: .; d_call: TRBD1; v_call: TRBV29-1; cdr3_length: 12; cdr3_aa: CSVGTGVTEAFF; cdr3_nt: TGCAGCGTAGGGACAGGGGTCACTGAAGCTTTCTTT
j_call: TRBJ2-4; clone_size: .; d_call: TRBD2; v_call: TRBV5-1; cdr3_length: 15; cdr3_aa: CASSFGGAGKNIQYF; cdr3_nt: TGCGCCAGCAGCTTCGGGGGGGCCGGCAAAAACATTCAGTACTTC
j_call: TRBJ2-4; clone_size: .; d_call: TRBD2; v_call: TRBV4-2; cdr3_length: 16; cdr3_aa: CASSQEGLAAKNIQYF; cdr3_nt: TGTGCCAGCAGCCAAGAAGGACTAGCGGCTAAAAACATTCAGTACTTC
j_call: TRBJ2-6; clone_size: .; d_call: .; v_call: TRBV18; cdr3_length: 16; cdr3_aa: CASSLTRGAGANVLTF; cdr3_nt: TGTGCCAGCTCCCTCACGAGGGGGGCTGGGGCCAACGTCCTGACTTTC
j_call: TRBJ1-1; clone_size: .; d_call: TRBD1; v_call: TRBV4-3; cdr3_length: 13; cdr3_aa: CASSPDREGQAFF; cdr3_nt: TGCGCCAGCAGCCCGGACAGGGAGGGGCAAGCTTTCTTT